The next 20 T cell receptor beta chains were all read from a single sample in a study of human T cells and chemical hapten exposure. TCRdb re-derived calls from the RACE reads in MiXCR, one entry per CDR3 protein. Of about 190,000 distinct CDR3 sequences in the sample, around a quarter are singletons; the top ten hold roughly 2.5%. Time point: patch test 3, about 24 weeks after DPC sensitization. The treatment is: therapeutic diphenylcyclopropenone sensitization with weekly scalp DPC. This sample comprised whole blood, obtained in connection with sensitization to the hapten diphenylcyclopropenone (DPC). Source of these receptors: a woman aged 40 to 50 with alopecia areata. Some clones in this sample may be carry-over from other donors' samples.

This clonotype was seen a few times. The chain employs TRBV12-3 or TRBV12-4 and TRBJ2-5, with a tentative D call TRBD2 (5 bases). V was cut by 3 bases and J by 4 bases, with 9 bases left in between. The length of the CDR3 is 13 residues. CDR3 protein: CASSFEGPETQYF. DNA for the CDR3: TGTGCCAGCAGTTTCGAGGGCCCAGAGACCCAGTACTTC.

This clonotype was counted between two and nine times. The chain links TRBV20-1 to TRBJ1-2, with 7 nucleotides matching TRBD1. This CDR3 is built from 14 residues. Germline V CDR1 and CDR2: DFQATT, SNEGSKA (reference sequence). V shed 4 bases, J shed 4 bases, and the junction held 9 bases outside the gene matches. The CDR3 loop reads CSATQGGEGYGYTF. Written as DNA, the CDR3 is TGCAGTGCTACCCAAGGGGGCGAAGGCTATGGCTACACCTTC.

This clonotype was found a few times. The genes are TRBV28 and TRBJ1-5, with a weak D call TRBD1 (6 bases). Trimming removed 6 bases at V and 0 bases at J, with 12 bases between. Per the germline V gene, CDR1 is MDHEN and CDR2 is SYDVKM. The CDR3 extends over 15 amino acids. CDR3 in amino acids: CASSQGLYSNQPQHF. CDR3 coding DNA: TGTGCCAGCAGCCAGGGGTTGTATAGCAATCAGCCCCAGCATTTT.

In its sample, this clonotype was seen a few times. The V and J genes are TRBV6-2 or TRBV6-3 and TRBJ2-1; D is undetermined. V lost 8 bases, J lost 7 bases, and 12 bases lay in between. The CDR3 runs to 12 residues. Germline V gives CDR1 MNHEY, CDR2 SVGEGT. The CDR3 loop reads CASRSTVNEQFF. The CDR3, as DNA: TGTGCCAGCCGCTCCACGGTAAATGAGCAGTTCTTC.

A few counts support this clonotype. The V call is TRBV7-2, the J call TRBJ2-3; D is perhaps TRBD1 or TRBD2 (6 bases each). V was clipped by 1 base and J by 3 bases, with 20 bases between them. Germline V gene sequence: CDR1 SGHTA, CDR2 FQGNSA. This CDR3 comprises 18 residues. CDR3 in DNA: TGTGCCAGCAGCTTAGAGGGAACCAGGGGAGGTGGGACAGATACGCAGTATTTT. Translation: CASSLEGTRGGGTDTQYF. Full variable domain (missing parts from reference TRBV7-2 and TRBJ2-3): GAGVSQSPSNKVTEKGKDVELRCDPISGHTALYWYRQSLGQGLEFLIYFQGNSAPDKSGLPSDRFSAERTGGSVSTLTIQRTQQEDSAVYLCASSLEGTRGGGTDTQYFGPGTRLTVL.

The count of this clonotype is one. The chain couples TRBV6-6 to TRBJ2-1; 8 bases match TRBD2. The CDR3 length is 15 residues. Germline trimming cut 8 bases from V and 7 bases from J; bases unmatched to any gene: 13. Germline CDR1 reads MNHNY; CDR2 reads SVGAGI (reference sequence). Written as DNA, the CDR3 is TGTGCCAGCGCCCATGTCGGTAGCGGGAAAAATGAGCAGTTCTTC. This codes for CASAHVGSGKNEQFF.

The chain couples TRBV4-2 to TRBJ2-6; D not resolved. The V end was cut by 0 bases, the J end by 0 bases, with 6 bases between. This CDR3 has 16 amino acids. Per the germline V gene, CDR1 is LGHNA and CDR2 is YNFKEQ. CDR3: CASSQDASSGANVLTF. As DNA, the CDR3 is TGTGCCAGCAGCCAAGATGCTAGCTCTGGGGCCAACGTCCTGACTTTC.

This sequence joins TRBV29-1 and TRBJ1-2, with D maybe TRBD1 (5 bases). With 8 bases removed from V and 0 bases from J, the gap between germline ends came to 16 bases. Germline lookup yields CDR1 SQVTM and CDR2 ANQGSEA. This CDR3 is built from 14 residues. DNA for the CDR3: TGCAGCTTCAATGGGGGAGGGCCTAACTATGGCTACACCTTC. Amino acids: CSFNGGGPNYGYTF.

This clonotype was counted at least ten times. The rearrangement joins TRBV6-4 to TRBJ2-1; TRBD2 matches at 7 bases. The J segment lost 7 bases and the V segment lost 6 bases, leaving 12 bases of the junction unmatched. Germline loops: CDR1 MRHNA, CDR2 SNTAGT. The CDR3 has 15 amino acids. The CDR3 region has the DNA TGTGCCAGCAGCCCCCTGGGCGGGAGCGGGAATGAGCAGTTCTTC. It yields the protein CASSPLGGSGNEQFF.

This sequence joins TRBV6-6 and TRBJ2-2; 10 nucleotides agree with TRBD1. V lost 1 base to trimming and J lost 7 bases; unmatched junction nucleotides: 3. The CDR3 is 15 amino acids. CDR1 MNHNY and CDR2 SVGAGI come from the germline V gene (reference sequence). For the CDR3, the DNA is TGTGCCAGCAGTTACTGGGACAGGGGATACGGGGAGCTGTTTTTT. Translating it yields CASSYWDRGYGELFF.

This clonotype was observed a handful of times. The rearrangement links TRBV30 to TRBJ1-1; tentatively, D is TRBD1 (5 bases). Per the germline V gene, CDR1 is GTSNPN and CDR2 is SVGIG (reference sequence). Trimming removed 3 bases from V and 3 bases from J, with 8 bases in between. The CDR3 loop spans 12 amino acids. CDR3 nucleotides: TGTGCCTGGAGGGCGGGGCACACTGAAGCTTTCTTT. This sequence encodes CAWRAGHTEAFF.

The chain employs TRBV4-3 and TRBJ2-1, with D perhaps TRBD1 (8 bases). The CDR3 totals 19 residues. V shed 1 base and J shed 5 bases, with 24 bases lying between them. CDR1 and CDR2 from the germline V gene are LGHNA and YSLEER. The CDR3 region is CASSQGVFTWTGRDNEQFF. Here the CDR3 DNA reads TGCGCCAGCAGCCAAGGAGTTTTTACCTGGACAGGGAGGGACAATGAGCAGTTCTTC.

Only one count was recorded for this clonotype. CDR3 in amino acids: CASSLADSRRDTQYF. CDR3 coding DNA: TGCGCCAGCAGCTTGGCAGATAGCCGCCGAGATACGCAGTATTTT. V is TRBV5-1 and J is TRBJ2-3; D is ambiguous. Germline V gene sequence: CDR1 SGHRS, CDR2 YFSETQ. The CDR3 extends over 15 amino acids. Trimming took off 0 bases at V and 5 bases at J, with 13 bases between the two ends.

This clonotype turned up a few times. The V gene is TRBV12-3 or TRBV12-4, the J gene TRBJ2-1; D not resolved. This CDR3 has 13 residues. V lost 3 bases and J 5 bases, leaving 8 bases between the germline ends. CDR3: CASSFAGNNEQFF. CDR3 in DNA: TGTGCCAGCAGTTTCGCAGGAAACAATGAGCAGTTCTTC.

In its sample, this clonotype was seen once. This chain connects TRBV7-2 to TRBJ2-7; TRBD1 aligns across 9 bases. The CDR3 has 15 amino acids. V shed 5 bases and J 5 bases; nucleotides not matched to a gene: 10. CDR1 is SGHTA and CDR2 is FQGNSA in the germline V gene. CDR3: CASSVYGTGRHEQYF. DNA of the CDR3: TGTGCCAGCAGCGTATACGGGACAGGGAGGCACGAGCAGTACTTC.

The chain links TRBV18 to TRBJ2-6; 8 bases line up with TRBD1. Trimming cost V 4 bases and J 1 base; bases outside gene matches: 6. Germline V lookup: CDR1 KGHSH, CDR2 LQKENI. CDR3 size: 17 residues. This chain's CDR3 is CASSLGQGRSGANVLTF. The CDR3 nucleotides read TGTGCCAGCTCACTCGGACAGGGACGATCTGGGGCCAACGTCCTGACTTTC.

This clonotype was counted between two and nine times. This rearrangement joins TRBV6-2 or TRBV6-3 to TRBJ1-1; a possible D gene is TRBD1 (5 bases). Germline V CDR1 and CDR2: MNHEY, SVGEGT. V lost 2 bases to trimming and J lost 4 bases, with 8 bases between them. This CDR3 is built from 13 residues. The CDR3 sequence: CASSYRGTTEAFF. As DNA, the CDR3 is TGTGCCAGCAGTTACAGGGGAACCACTGAAGCTTTCTTT.

J is TRBJ2-2 and V is TRBV7-9, with D perhaps being TRBD1 or TRBD2 (5 bases each). The V gene's germline CDR1 is SEHNR and CDR2 FQNEAQ (reference sequence). CDR3 length: 12 residues. Trimming stripped 10 bases from V and 6 bases from J, with 12 bases between. This chain's CDR3 is CANPGRPGELFF. CDR3 coding DNA: TGTGCCAATCCGGGGCGCCCCGGGGAGCTGTTTTTT.

A few counts support this clonotype. This chain uses TRBV20-1 with TRBJ1-3; 8 bases align to TRBD1. The CDR3 spans 14 residues. The J segment lost 0 bases and the V segment lost 6 bases, leaving 4 bases of the junction unmatched. CDR1 and CDR2 (germline): DFQATT, SNEGSKA (reference sequence). CDR3 sequence (DNA): TGCAGTGCCCCAGACAGGGGCTCTGGAAACACCATATATTTT. Protein: CSAPDRGSGNTIYF.

This clonotype was observed a handful of times. This chain joins TRBV28 and TRBJ2-3; the match to TRBD1 covers 8 bases. J was trimmed by 3 bases and V by 1 base; bases with no gene match: 6. There are 16 residues in the CDR3. Germline V gene lookup returns CDR1 MDHEN and CDR2 SYDVKM. The CDR3 coding sequence is TGTGCCAGCAGTTTATTGCAGGGGGCCAGTACAGATACGCAGTATTTT. Amino acids: CASSLLQGASTDTQYF. Using reference TRBV28 and TRBJ2-3 for the parts outside the CDR3, the full variable domain is DVKVTQSSRYLVKRTGEKVFLECVQDMDHENMFWYRQDPGLGLRLIYFSYDVKMKEKGDIPEGYSVSREKKERFSLILESASTNQTSMYLCASSLLQGASTDTQYFGPGTRLTVL.